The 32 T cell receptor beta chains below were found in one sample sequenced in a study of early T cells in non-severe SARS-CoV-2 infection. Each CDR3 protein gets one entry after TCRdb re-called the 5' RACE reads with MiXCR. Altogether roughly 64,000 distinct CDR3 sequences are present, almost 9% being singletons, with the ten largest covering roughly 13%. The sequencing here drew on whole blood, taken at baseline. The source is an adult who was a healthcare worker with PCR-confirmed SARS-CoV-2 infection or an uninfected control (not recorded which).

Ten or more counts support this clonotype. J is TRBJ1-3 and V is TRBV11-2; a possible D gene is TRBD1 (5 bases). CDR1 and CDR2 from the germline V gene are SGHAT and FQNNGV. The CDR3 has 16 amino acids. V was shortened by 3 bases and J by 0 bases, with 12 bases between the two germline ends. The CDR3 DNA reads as TGTGCCAGCAGCTTCCGGGACCCCAGCTCTGGAAACACCATATATTTT. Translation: CASSFRDPSSGNTIYF.

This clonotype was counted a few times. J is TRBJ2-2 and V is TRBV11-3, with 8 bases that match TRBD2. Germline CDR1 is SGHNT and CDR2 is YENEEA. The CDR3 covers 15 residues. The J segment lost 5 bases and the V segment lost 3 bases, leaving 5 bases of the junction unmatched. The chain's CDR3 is CASSFSGKETGELFF. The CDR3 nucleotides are TGTGCCAGCAGCTTTAGCGGGAAGGAAACCGGGGAGCTGTTTTTT.

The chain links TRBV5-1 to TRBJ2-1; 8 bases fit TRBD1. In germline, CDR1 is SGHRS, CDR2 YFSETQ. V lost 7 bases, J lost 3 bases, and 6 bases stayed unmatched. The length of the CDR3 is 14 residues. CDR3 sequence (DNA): TGCGCCAGCGAGACCGGGACAGGCTACAATGAGCAGTTCTTC. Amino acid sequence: CASETGTGYNEQFF. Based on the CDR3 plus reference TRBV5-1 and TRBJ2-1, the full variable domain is KAGVTQTPRYLIKTRGQQVTLSCSPISGHRSVSWYQQTPGQGLQFLFEYFSETQRNKGNFPGRFSGRQFSNSRSEMNVSTLELGDSALYLCASETGTGYNEQFFGPGTRLTVL.

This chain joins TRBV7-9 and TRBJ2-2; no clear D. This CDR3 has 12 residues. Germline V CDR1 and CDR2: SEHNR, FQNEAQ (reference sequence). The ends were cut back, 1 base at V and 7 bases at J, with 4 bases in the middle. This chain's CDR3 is CASSLVGGELFF. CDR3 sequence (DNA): TGTGCCAGCAGCTTAGTCGGCGGGGAGCTGTTTTTT.

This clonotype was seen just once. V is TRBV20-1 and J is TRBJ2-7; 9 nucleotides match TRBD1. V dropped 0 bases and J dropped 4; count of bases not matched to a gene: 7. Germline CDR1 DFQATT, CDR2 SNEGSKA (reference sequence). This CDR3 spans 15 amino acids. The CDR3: CSARDGGTGIYEQYF. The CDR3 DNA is TGCAGTGCTAGAGATGGAGGGACAGGGATATACGAGCAGTACTTC.

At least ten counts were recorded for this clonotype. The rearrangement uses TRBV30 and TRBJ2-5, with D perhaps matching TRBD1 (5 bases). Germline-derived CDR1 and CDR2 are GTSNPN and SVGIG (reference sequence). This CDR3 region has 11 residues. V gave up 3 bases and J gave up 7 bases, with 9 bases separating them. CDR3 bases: TGTGCCTGGAGGGGGCTAGGGACCCAGTACTTC. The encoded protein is CAWRGLGTQYF.

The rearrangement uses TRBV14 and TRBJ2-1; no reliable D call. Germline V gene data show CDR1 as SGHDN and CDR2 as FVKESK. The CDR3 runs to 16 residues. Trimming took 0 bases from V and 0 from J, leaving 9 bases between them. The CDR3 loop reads CASSQDGSNSYNEQFF. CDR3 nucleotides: TGTGCCAGCAGCCAAGATGGTTCCAACTCCTACAATGAGCAGTTCTTC.

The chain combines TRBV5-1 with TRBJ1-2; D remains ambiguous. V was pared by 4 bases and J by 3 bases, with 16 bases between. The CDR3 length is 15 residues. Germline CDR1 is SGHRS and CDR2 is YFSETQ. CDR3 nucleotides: TGCGCCAGCAGCAGAGACGCAGGCCCGGACTATGGCTACACCTTC. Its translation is CASSRDAGPDYGYTF.

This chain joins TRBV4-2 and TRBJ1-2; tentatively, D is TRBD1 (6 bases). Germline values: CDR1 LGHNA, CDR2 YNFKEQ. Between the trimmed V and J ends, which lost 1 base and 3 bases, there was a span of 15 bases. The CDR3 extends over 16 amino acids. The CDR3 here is CASSQGSAGVDYGYTF. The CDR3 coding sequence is TGTGCCAGCAGCCAAGGTAGCGCAGGGGTGGACTATGGCTACACCTTC.

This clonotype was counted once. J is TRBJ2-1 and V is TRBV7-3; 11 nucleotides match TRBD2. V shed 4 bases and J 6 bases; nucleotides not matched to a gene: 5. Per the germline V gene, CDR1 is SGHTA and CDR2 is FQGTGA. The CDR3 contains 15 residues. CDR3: CASSSLAGVGNEQFF. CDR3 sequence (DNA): TGTGCCAGCAGCTCACTAGCGGGAGTTGGCAATGAGCAGTTCTTC. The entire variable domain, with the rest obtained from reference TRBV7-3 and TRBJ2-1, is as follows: GAGVSQTPSNKVTEKGKYVELRCDPISGHTALYWYRQSLGQGPEFLIYFQGTGAADDSGLPNDRFFAVRPEGSVSTLKIQRTERGDSAVYLCASSSLAGVGNEQFFGPGTRLTVL.

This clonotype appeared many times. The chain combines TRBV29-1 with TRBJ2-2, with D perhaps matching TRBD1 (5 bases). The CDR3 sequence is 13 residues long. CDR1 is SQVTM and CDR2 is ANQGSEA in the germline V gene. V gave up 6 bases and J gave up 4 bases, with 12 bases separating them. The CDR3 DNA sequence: TGCAGCGTGGGGCGAATGGGCACCGGGGAGCTGTTTTTT. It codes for CSVGRMGTGELFF.

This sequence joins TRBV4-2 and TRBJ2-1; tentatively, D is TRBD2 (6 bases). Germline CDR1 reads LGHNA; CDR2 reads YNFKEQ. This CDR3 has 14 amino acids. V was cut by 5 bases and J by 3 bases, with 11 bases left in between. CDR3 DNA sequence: TGTGCCAGCAGCGGTCGGACTATCTACAATGAGCAGTTCTTC. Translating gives CASSGRTIYNEQFF.

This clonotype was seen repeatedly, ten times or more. CDR3 region: CASSLGLAASYNEQFF. The DNA for the CDR3 is TGTGCCAGCAGCTTGGGACTAGCGGCTTCCTACAATGAGCAGTTCTTC. The V call is TRBV5-8, the J call TRBJ2-1, with 9 bases fitting TRBD2. CDR1 and CDR2 from the germline V gene are SGHTS and YDEGEE. This CDR3 has 16 amino acids. J lost 1 base, V lost 0 bases, and 2 bases had no gene match.

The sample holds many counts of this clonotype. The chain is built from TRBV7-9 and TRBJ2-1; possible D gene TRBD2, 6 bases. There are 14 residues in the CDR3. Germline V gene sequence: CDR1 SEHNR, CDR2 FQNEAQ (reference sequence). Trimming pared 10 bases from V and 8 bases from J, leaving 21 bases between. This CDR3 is CATTLGGSGDEQFF. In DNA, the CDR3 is TGTGCCACCACTCTTGGGGGGAGCGGAGATGAGCAGTTCTTC.

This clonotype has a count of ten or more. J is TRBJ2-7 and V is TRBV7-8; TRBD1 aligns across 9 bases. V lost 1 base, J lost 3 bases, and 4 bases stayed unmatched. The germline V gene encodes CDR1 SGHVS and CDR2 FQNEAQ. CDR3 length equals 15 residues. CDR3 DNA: TGTGCCAGCAGCTTAGGGCGGGACAGGGTCTACGAGCAGTACTTC. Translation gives CASSLGRDRVYEQYF.

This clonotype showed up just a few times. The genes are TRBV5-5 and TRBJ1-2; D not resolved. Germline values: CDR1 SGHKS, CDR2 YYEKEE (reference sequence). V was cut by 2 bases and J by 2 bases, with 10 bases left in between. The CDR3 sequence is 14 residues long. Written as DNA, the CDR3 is TGTGCCAGCAGCTTAGGGCAAGGCAACTATGGCTACACCTTC. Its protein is CASSLGQGNYGYTF.

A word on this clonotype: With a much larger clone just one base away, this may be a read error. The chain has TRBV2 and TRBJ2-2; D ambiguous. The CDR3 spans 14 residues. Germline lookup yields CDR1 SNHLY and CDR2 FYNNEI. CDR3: CVSSGLRNTGELFF. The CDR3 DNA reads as TGTGTCAGCAGTGGCCTCAGGAACACCGGGGAGCTGTTTTTT.

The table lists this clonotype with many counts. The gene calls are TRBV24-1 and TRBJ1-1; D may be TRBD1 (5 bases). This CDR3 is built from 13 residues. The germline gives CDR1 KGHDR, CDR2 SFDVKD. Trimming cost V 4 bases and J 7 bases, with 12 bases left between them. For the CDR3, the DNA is TGTGCCACCAGTGACGGAGCGACAGTTGAAGCTTTCTTT. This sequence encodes CATSDGATVEAFF.

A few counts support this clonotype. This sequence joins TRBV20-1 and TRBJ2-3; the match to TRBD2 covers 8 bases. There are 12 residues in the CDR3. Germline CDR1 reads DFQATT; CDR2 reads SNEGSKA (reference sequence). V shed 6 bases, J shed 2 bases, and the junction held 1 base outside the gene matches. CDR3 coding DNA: TGCAGTGCAGCGGGGGACACAGATACGCAGTATTTT. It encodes CSAAGDTDTQYF.

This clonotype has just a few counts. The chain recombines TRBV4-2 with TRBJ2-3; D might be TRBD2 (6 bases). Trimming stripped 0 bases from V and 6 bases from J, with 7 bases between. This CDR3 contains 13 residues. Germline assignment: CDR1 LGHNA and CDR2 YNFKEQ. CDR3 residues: CASSQEAGDTQYF. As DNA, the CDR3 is TGTGCCAGCAGCCAAGAGGCGGGGGATACGCAGTATTTT.

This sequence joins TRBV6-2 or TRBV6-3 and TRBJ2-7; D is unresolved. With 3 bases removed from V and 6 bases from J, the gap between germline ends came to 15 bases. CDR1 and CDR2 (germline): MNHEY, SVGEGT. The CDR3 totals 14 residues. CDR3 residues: CASSYPGPGPEQYF. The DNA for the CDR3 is TGTGCCAGCAGTTATCCGGGCCCCGGGCCCGAGCAGTACTTC.

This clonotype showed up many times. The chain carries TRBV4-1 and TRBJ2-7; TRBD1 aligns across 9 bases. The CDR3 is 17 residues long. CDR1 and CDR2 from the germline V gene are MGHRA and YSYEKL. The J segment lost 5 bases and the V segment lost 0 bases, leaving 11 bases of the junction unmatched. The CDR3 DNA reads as TGCGCCAGCAGCCAAGAGGTCGGGGGACAGGGTTTTGACGAGCAGTACTTC. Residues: CASSQEVGGQGFDEQYF.

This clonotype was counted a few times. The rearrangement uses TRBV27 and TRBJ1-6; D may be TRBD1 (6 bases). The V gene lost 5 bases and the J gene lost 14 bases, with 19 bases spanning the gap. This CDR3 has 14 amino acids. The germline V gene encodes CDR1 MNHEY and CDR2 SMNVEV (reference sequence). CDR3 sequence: CASSPTGQTRTLHF. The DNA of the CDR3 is TGTGCCAGCAGTCCTACCGGACAGACGAGGACCCTCCACTTT.

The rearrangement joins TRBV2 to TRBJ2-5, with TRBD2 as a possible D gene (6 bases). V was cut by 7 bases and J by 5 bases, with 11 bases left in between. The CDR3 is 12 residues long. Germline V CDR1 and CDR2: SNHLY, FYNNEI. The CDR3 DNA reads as TGTGCCAGCAAACAGGAGGGGGAGACCCAGTACTTC. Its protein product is CASKQEGETQYF.

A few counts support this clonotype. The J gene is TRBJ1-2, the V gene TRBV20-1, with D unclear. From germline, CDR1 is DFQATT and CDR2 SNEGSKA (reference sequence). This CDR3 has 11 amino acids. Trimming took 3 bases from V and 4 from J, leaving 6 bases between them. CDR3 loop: CSASGPYGYTF. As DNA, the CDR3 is TGCAGTGCTAGCGGGCCCTATGGCTACACCTTC.

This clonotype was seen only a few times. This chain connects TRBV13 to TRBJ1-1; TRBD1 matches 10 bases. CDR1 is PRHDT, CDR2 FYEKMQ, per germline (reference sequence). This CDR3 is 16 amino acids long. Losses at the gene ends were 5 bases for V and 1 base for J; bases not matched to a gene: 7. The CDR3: CASSGRDRGRNTEAFF. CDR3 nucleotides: TGTGCCAGCAGCGGACGGGACAGGGGAAGGAACACTGAAGCTTTCTTT.

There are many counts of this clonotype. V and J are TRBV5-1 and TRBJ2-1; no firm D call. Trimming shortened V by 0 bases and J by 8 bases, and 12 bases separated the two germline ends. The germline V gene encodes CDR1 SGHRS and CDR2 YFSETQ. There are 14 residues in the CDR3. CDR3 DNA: TGCGCCAGCAGCTTGGAAAACTGGAGTTATGAGCAGTTCTTC. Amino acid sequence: CASSLENWSYEQFF.

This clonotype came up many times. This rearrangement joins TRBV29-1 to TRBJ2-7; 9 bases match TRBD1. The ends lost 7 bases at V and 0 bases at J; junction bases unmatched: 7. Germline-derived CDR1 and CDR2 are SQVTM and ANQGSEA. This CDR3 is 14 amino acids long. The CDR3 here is CSAGQGTSSYEQYF. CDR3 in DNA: TGCAGCGCAGGACAGGGGACAAGCTCCTACGAGCAGTACTTC.

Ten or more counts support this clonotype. CDR3 DNA sequence: TGTGCCGCCCCTAGCGGGATAGGAGAGACCCAGTACTTC. This codes for CAAPSGIGETQYF. V is TRBV30 and J is TRBJ2-5; 9 bases are shared with TRBD2. V lost 8 bases and J lost 4; bases outside the gene matches: 8. Germline V lookup: CDR1 GTSNPN, CDR2 SVGIG (reference sequence). The CDR3 loop spans 13 amino acids.

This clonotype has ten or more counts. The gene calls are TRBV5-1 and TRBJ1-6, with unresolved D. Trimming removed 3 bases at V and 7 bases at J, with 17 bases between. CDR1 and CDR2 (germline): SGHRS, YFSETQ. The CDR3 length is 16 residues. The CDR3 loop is CASSWGVVTENSPLHF. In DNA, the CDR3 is TGCGCCAGCAGCTGGGGTGTGGTAACAGAGAATTCACCCCTCCACTTT. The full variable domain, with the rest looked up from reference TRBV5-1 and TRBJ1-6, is KAGVTQTPRYLIKTRGQQVTLSCSPISGHRSVSWYQQTPGQGLQFLFEYFSETQRNKGNFPGRFSGRQFSNSRSEMNVSTLELGDSALYLCASSWGVVTENSPLHFGNGTRLTVT.

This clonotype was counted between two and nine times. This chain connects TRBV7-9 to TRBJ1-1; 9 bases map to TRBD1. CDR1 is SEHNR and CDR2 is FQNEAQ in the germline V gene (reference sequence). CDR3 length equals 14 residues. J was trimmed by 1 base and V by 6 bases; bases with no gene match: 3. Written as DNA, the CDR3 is TGTGCCAGCAGAATGGGACAGGGGAACACTGAAGCTTTCTTT. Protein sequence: CASRMGQGNTEAFF.

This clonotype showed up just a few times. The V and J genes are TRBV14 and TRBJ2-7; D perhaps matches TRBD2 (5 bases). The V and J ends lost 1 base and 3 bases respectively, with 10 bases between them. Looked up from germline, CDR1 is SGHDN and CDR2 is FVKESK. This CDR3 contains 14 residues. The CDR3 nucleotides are TGTGCCAGCAGCCAAGGGAGGACTTTCTACGAGCAGTACTTC. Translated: CASSQGRTFYEQYF.